This T cell receptor (beta chain) was observed in a study of early T cells in non-severe SARS-CoV-2 infection. Study observations and caveats: VDJdb-based annotation leaned toward anti-spike CD8 responses and missed private and CD4 specificities.

Trimming left V 5 bases short and J 6 bases short, with 10 bases between. The length of the CDR3 is 12 residues. Germline values: CDR1 MNHEY, CDR2 SMNVEV (reference sequence). In its sample, this clonotype was seen a few times. No antigen is known for it. TCRdb redid the calling of the 5' RACE reads with MiXCR, one entry per CDR3 protein. The sample lists tens of thousands of distinct CDR3 sequences; around a tenth were seen once. The clonotype comes from an adult who was a healthcare worker with PCR-confirmed SARS-CoV-2 infection or an uninfected control (not recorded which). The chain links TRBV27 to TRBJ1-1; TRBD1 might be the D (6 bases). The sample was whole blood. The CDR3 DNA follows: TGTGCCAGCAGTCCGAGGGGGGCTGAAGCTTTCTTT. Its protein is CASSPRGAEAFF.